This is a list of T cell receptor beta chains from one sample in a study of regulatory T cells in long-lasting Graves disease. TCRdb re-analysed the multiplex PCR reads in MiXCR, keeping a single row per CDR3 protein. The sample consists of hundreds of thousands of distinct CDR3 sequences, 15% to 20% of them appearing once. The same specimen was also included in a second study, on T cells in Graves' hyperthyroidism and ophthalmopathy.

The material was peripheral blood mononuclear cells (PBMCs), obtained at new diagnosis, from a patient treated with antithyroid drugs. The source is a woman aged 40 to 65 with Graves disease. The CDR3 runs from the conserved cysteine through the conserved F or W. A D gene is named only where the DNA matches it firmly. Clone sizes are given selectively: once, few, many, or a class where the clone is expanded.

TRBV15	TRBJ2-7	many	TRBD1	CATSGGQGSYEQYF	TGTGCCACCAGCGGGGGACAGGGGTCCTACGAGCAGTACTTC
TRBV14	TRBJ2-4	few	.	CASSSGIKNIQYF	TGTGCCAGCAGCTCGGGAATTAAAAACATTCAGTACTTC
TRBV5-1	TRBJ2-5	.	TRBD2	CASGQTSGIQETQYF	TGCGCCAGCGGCCAGACTAGCGGGATCCAAGAGACCCAGTACTTC
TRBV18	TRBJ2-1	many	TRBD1	CASSPQDRGLSGEQFF	TGTGCCAGCTCACCTCAGGACAGGGGACTCTCTGGGGAGCAGTTCTTC
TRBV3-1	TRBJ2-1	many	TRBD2	CASSRLAGDAYNEQFF	TGTGCCAGCAGTCGACTAGCGGGGGATGCCTACAATGAGCAGTTCTTC
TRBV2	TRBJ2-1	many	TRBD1	CASNRGPPNEQFF	TGTGCCAGCAACAGGGGGCCCCCCAATGAGCAGTTCTTC
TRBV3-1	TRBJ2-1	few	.	CASSPPGANEQFF	TGTGCCAGCAGCCCCCCTGGGGCCAATGAGCAGTTCTTC
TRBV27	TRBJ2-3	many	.	CASSARQGGTTQYF	TGTGCCAGCAGTGCACGACAGGGCGGGACAACGCAGTATTTT
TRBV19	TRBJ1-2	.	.	CASIPFGGANYGYTF	TGTGCCAGTATCCCCTTTGGAGGGGCTAACTATGGCTACACCTTC
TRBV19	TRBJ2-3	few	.	CASSITTEGTQYF	TGTGCCAGTAGTATAACGACGGAGGGTACGCAGTATTTT
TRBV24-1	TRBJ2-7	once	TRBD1	CATSGIRDRGYNEQYF	TGTGCCACCAGTGGTATCCGGGACAGGGGCTACAATGAGCAGTACTTC
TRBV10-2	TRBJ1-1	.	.	CASSARDGGNTEAFF	TGTGCCAGCAGTGCGCGGGACGGGGGCAACACTGAAGCTTTCTTT
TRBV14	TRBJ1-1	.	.	CASSQVLGSTEAFF	TGTGCCAGCAGCCAAGTGCTGGGGAGCACTGAAGCTTTCTTT